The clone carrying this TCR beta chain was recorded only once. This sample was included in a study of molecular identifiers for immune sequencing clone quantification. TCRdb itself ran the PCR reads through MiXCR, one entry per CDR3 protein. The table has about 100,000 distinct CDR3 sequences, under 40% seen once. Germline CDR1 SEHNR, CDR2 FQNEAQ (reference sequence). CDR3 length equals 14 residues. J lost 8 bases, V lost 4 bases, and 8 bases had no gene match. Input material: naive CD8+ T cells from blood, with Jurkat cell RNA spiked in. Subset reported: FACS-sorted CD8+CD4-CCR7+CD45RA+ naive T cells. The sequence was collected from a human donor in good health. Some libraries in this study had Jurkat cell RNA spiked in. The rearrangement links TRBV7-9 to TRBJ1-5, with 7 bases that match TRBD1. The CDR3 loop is CASSSGTDTEPQHF. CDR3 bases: TGTGCCAGCAGCTCCGGGACAGATACTGAGCCCCAGCATTTT.